Listed here are 27 T cell receptor beta chains from one sample, sequenced in a study of shared clonotypes between healthy human individuals. TCRdb keeps only in-frame clones here, not all; method: immunoSEQ multiplex PCR. The sample contains approximately 810,000 clones, more than 85% of which appear only once. The naive CD8 fraction comprised CD45RO-negative cells positively selected for CCR7 and excluded terminally differentiated effector memory CD45RA+ cells. Source material: naive CD8+ T cells sorted from blood. The receptor source for this set is a man aged 25-40 years in good health.

The chain combines TRBV25-1 with TRBJ2-5, with D possibly TRBD2 on 7 matching bases. V dropped 10 bases and J dropped 0 bases, with 18 bases sitting between them. Germline CDR1 MGHDK, CDR2 SYGVNS. This CDR3 has 15 amino acids. The CDR3: CATLDRGGDQETQYF. CDR3 bases: TGTGCCACCCTCGATAGGGGGGGCGACCAAGAGACCCAGTACTTC.

The chain employs TRBV11-2 and TRBJ1-1, with D unclear. Trimming pared 4 bases from V and 8 bases from J, leaving 14 bases between. The CDR3 has 13 amino acids. CDR1 SGHAT and CDR2 FQNNGV come from the germline V gene. The CDR3 sequence is CASSSPMAGEAFF. CDR3 bases: TGTGCCAGCAGCTCCCCGATGGCGGGGGAAGCTTTCTTT.

V gene TRBV29-1 combines with J gene TRBJ1-1, with 7 bases aligning to TRBD1. V shed 5 bases, J shed 9 bases, and the junction held 3 bases outside the gene matches. The CDR3 is 10 residues long. CDR1 is SQVTM, CDR2 ANQGSEA, per germline. The CDR3 sequence is CSVTGEQAFF. The CDR3 region has the DNA TGCAGCGTTACAGGGGAACAAGCTTTCTTT.

Worth noting for this clone: Other DNA sequences from this sample encode an identical CDR3 as well. The chain couples TRBV27 to TRBJ2-7; D ambiguous. Germline lookup yields CDR1 MNHEY and CDR2 SMNVEV (reference sequence). This CDR3 has 13 residues. Deletions cut 6 bases from V and 2 bases from J, with 11 bases between. The CDR3, as DNA: TGTGCCAGCAGCTCCGGGCCGGCCTACGAGCAGTACTTC. The encoded protein is CASSSGPAYEQYF.

The CDR3: CASSYQTGLNTEAFF. The CDR3, as DNA: TGTGCCAGCAGCTACCAGACAGGATTGAACACTGAAGCTTTCTTT. J is TRBJ1-1 and V is TRBV11-2; D might be TRBD1 (6 bases). This CDR3 contains 15 residues. V was pared by 4 bases and J by 0 bases, with 12 bases between. Germline CDR1 reads SGHAT; CDR2 reads FQNNGV.

Details on this clone: The same CDR3 is also encoded by other DNA sequences in this sample. J is TRBJ2-7 and V is TRBV11-2; 9 bases map to TRBD2. CDR3 size: 15 residues. Germline assignment: CDR1 SGHAT and CDR2 FQNNGV. J lost 5 bases, V lost 6 bases, and 11 bases had no gene match. The CDR3, as DNA: TGTGCCAGCAGTTTCCGCGGGAGGGCCTTGGACGAGCAGTACTTC. Encoded protein: CASSFRGRALDEQYF. Filled out from reference TRBV11-2 and TRBJ2-7, the complete variable domain reads EAGVAQSPRYKIIEKRQSVAFWCNPISGHATLYWYQQILGQGPKLLIQFQNNGVVDDSQLPKDRFSAERLKGVDSTLKIQPAKLEDSAVYLCASSFRGRALDEQYFGPGTRLTVT.

This sequence joins TRBV6-6 and TRBJ1-5; D not resolved. This CDR3 contains 16 residues. CDR1 is MNHNY, CDR2 SVGAGI, per germline (reference sequence). With 2 bases removed from V and 7 bases from J, the gap between germline ends came to 18 bases. CDR3 nucleotide sequence: TGTGCCAGCAGTTACACGAGGGCTGGTAAATTCCAGCCCCAGCATTTT. Translation: CASSYTRAGKFQPQHF.

The CDR3 here is CASSLGNLEQYF. The CDR3 nucleotides are TGTGCCAGCAGCTTGGGGAATCTTGAGCAGTACTTC. This chain uses TRBV7-9 with TRBJ2-7; no clear D gene. Per the germline V gene, CDR1 is SEHNR and CDR2 is FQNEAQ (reference sequence). Deletions cut 3 bases from V and 7 bases from J, with 10 bases between. The CDR3 covers 12 residues.

A note on this clone: Other DNA sequences from this sample encode an identical CDR3 as well. This chain links TRBV27 with TRBJ1-1, with D perhaps matching TRBD1 (5 bases). This CDR3 comprises 14 residues. Germline loops: CDR1 MNHEY, CDR2 SMNVEV (reference sequence). V lost 3 bases, J lost 0 bases, and 8 bases lay in between. The CDR3 DNA sequence: TGTGCCAGCAGTTTCGGGGGTTTGAACACTGAAGCTTTCTTT. Translation gives CASSFGGLNTEAFF.

The chain uses TRBV9 and TRBJ2-3; D is undetermined. The CDR3 loop spans 12 amino acids. V dropped 0 bases and J dropped 6 bases, with 5 bases sitting between them. Germline V CDR1 and CDR2: SGDLS, YYNGEE. The CDR3 here is CASSVDRDTQYF. CDR3 nucleotide sequence: TGTGCCAGCAGCGTAGACCGTGATACGCAGTATTTT.

This chain joins TRBV5-4 and TRBJ1-1; 8 bases align to TRBD1. J lost 1 base, V lost 5 bases, and 7 bases had no gene match. Germline lookup yields CDR1 SGHNT and CDR2 YYREEE (reference sequence). The CDR3 is made up of 15 amino acids. CDR3 in DNA: TGTGCCAGCAGAAACAGGGGGGGAACGAACACTGAAGCTTTCTTT. Protein product: CASRNRGGTNTEAFF. Filled out from reference TRBV5-4 and TRBJ1-1, the complete variable domain reads ETGVTQSPTHLIKTRGQQVTLRCSSQSGHNTVSWYQQALGQGPQFIFQYYREEENGRGNFPPRFSGLQFPNYSSELNVNALELDDSALYLCASRNRGGTNTEAFFGQGTRLTVV.

This sequence joins TRBV11-2 and TRBJ1-4; TRBD1 is a possible D gene (6 bases). The length of the CDR3 is 13 residues. Between the trimmed V and J ends, which lost 6 bases and 7 bases, there was a span of 12 bases. Germline lookup yields CDR1 SGHAT and CDR2 FQNNGV. CDR3: CASSQGSREKLFF. The DNA for the CDR3 is TGTGCCAGCAGTCAGGGGTCGCGTGAAAAACTGTTTTTT.

This clone was observed a single time. This may arise from a read error, as a much more abundant clone is one base away. Distinct nucleotide sequences in the sample also encode this CDR3. This chain connects TRBV11-2 to TRBJ2-7; D remains unclear. CDR3 size: 11 residues. Trimming shortened V by 5 bases and J by 0 bases, and 2 bases separated the two germline ends. Per the germline V gene, CDR1 is SGHAT and CDR2 is FQNNGV. In nucleotides, the CDR3 is TGTGCCAGCAGCAGCTCCTACGAGCAGTACTTC. Its protein is CASSSSYEQYF.

CDR3 residues: CATSRRQGIFHATGELFF. CDR3 nucleotide sequence: TGTGCCACCAGCAGGCGACAGGGGATCTTCCACGCGACCGGGGAGCTGTTTTTT. This rearrangement joins TRBV15 to TRBJ2-2, with 8 bases identical to TRBD1. The germline V gene has CDR1 LNHNV and CDR2 YYDKDF (reference sequence). With V trimmed by 3 bases and J by 5 bases, 14 bases remained unmatched. CDR3 length equals 18 residues.

The chain uses TRBV7-9 and TRBJ2-7; possibly TRBD2 for D (5 bases). Germline values: CDR1 SEHNR, CDR2 FQNEAQ (reference sequence). The CDR3 is 14 residues long. V was shortened by 5 bases and J by 4 bases, with 15 bases between the two germline ends. The CDR3 region is CASSPRTSTYEQYF. In DNA form, the CDR3 reads TGTGCCAGCAGCCCTCGGACTTCTACTTACGAGCAGTACTTC.

The chain couples TRBV6-5 to TRBJ2-1, with TRBD1 matching 9 bases. V lost 5 bases, J lost 10 bases, and 6 bases stayed unmatched. CDR3 size: 13 residues. Germline values: CDR1 MNHEY, CDR2 SVGAGI. The CDR3 nucleotides read TGTGCCAGCAGTACCCGGACAGGGGTCGAGCAGTTCTTC. It codes for CASSTRTGVEQFF.

The chain couples TRBV7-8 to TRBJ2-5; 10 bases line up with TRBD2. V lost 2 bases to trimming and J lost 5 bases; unmatched junction nucleotides: 8. The CDR3 length is 16 residues. The germline V gene encodes CDR1 SGHVS and CDR2 FQNEAQ. The CDR3 DNA sequence: TGTGCCAGCAGCTTATTACTAGCGGGACCGTCGGAGACCCAGTACTTC. Translating it yields CASSLLLAGPSETQYF.

This chain joins TRBV28 and TRBJ2-7, with 7 positions matching TRBD1. Germline trimming cut 6 bases from V and 4 bases from J; bases unmatched to any gene: 9. Germline V gene sequence: CDR1 MDHEN, CDR2 SYDVKM. This CDR3 has 14 amino acids. CDR3 sequence: CASSPRDRQYEQYF. DNA of the CDR3: TGTGCCAGCAGCCCCCGGGACAGACAATACGAGCAGTACTTC.

This clone has more than one count but fewer than ten. The CDR3 reads CASSIAGLANNEQFF. As DNA, the CDR3 is TGTGCCAGTAGTATCGCTGGACTGGCCAACAATGAGCAGTTCTTC. The V and J genes are TRBV19 and TRBJ2-1, with D possibly being TRBD2 (5 bases). The CDR3 sequence is 15 residues long. The germline V and J ends were trimmed by 3 bases and 5 bases, with 14 bases remaining between them. Germline loops: CDR1 LNHDA, CDR2 SQIVND (reference sequence). Based on the CDR3 plus reference TRBV19 and TRBJ2-1, the full variable domain is DGGITQSPKYLFRKEGQNVTLSCEQNLNHDAMYWYRQDPGQGLRLIYYSQIVNDFQKGDIAEGYSVSREKKESFPLTVTSAQKNPTAFYLCASSIAGLANNEQFFGPGTRLTVL.

On this clone itself: Possible read error: a much larger clone is one base away. The chain has TRBV30 and TRBJ1-1; D gene unclear. Germline CDR1 is GTSNPN and CDR2 is SVGIG (reference sequence). This CDR3 region has 11 residues. Between the trimmed V and J ends, which lost 1 base and 3 bases, there was a span of 3 bases. The CDR3: CAWSGDTEAFF. In nucleotides, the CDR3 is TGTGCCTGGAGTGGGGACACTGAAGCTTTCTTT.

CDR3 DNA: TGTGCCAGCAGCCAAAGTTTAACGAGGGAGCAGTACTTC. Amino acid sequence: CASSQSLTREQYF. The chain combines TRBV4-2 with TRBJ2-7, with D unclear. V lost 2 bases and J 7 bases, leaving 12 bases between the germline ends. The CDR3 is 13 amino acids. Per the germline V gene, CDR1 is LGHNA and CDR2 is YNFKEQ.

V gene TRBV2 combines with J gene TRBJ2-7; 12 positions match TRBD1. Trimming removed 6 bases from V and 7 bases from J; junction bases left unmatched: 7. Germline V gives CDR1 SNHLY, CDR2 FYNNEI. The CDR3 is made up of 14 amino acids. CDR3 amino acids: CASSGDRGLNEQYF. The CDR3, as DNA: TGTGCCAGCAGCGGGGACAGGGGGCTTAATGAGCAGTACTTC.

The chain joins TRBV5-6 to TRBJ2-6; D is ambiguous. V was pared by 0 bases and J by 0 bases, with 4 bases between. In germline, CDR1 is SGHDT, CDR2 YYEEEE. This CDR3 contains 15 residues. CDR3 sequence reads: CASSLAGSGANVLTF. The CDR3 DNA is TGTGCCAGCAGCTTGGCGGGCTCTGGGGCCAACGTCCTGACTTTC. The full variable domain, completed using reference TRBV5-6 and TRBJ2-6, is DAGVTQSPTHLIKTRGQQVTLRCSPKSGHDTVSWYQQALGQGPQFIFQYYEEEERQRGNFPDRFSGHQFPNYSSELNVNALLLGDSALYLCASSLAGSGANVLTFGAGSRLTVL.

This chain uses TRBV9 with TRBJ1-3, with 9 bases identical to TRBD1. CDR3 length: 16 amino acids. J gave up 1 base and V 3 bases, and 5 bases lay outside the gene matches. Germline V lookup: CDR1 SGDLS, CDR2 YYNGEE. The CDR3 nucleotides read TGTGCCAGCAGCGAATCGACAGGGGGTTCTGGAAACACCATATATTTT. It specifies CASSESTGGSGNTIYF.

To note about this clone: The sample contains more than one DNA sequence encoding this CDR3. The chain uses TRBV27 and TRBJ2-7; 8 bases are a match to TRBD1. This CDR3 has 15 amino acids. Unmatched junction bases numbered 3, after V lost 0 bases and J lost 2 bases. Germline V gives CDR1 MNHEY, CDR2 SMNVEV (reference sequence). For the CDR3, the DNA is TGTGCCAGCAGTTTATCCGGACAGGGAGCCTACGAGCAGTACTTC. Protein: CASSLSGQGAYEQYF.

V gene TRBV29-1 combines with J gene TRBJ2-7; TRBD2 aligns across 8 bases. J was trimmed by 4 bases and V by 1 base; bases with no gene match: 18. Per the germline V gene, CDR1 is SQVTM and CDR2 is ANQGSEA. The CDR3 loop spans 18 amino acids. The CDR3 coding sequence is TGCAGCGTTGAAGTGTGGCGGGAGGACAACCAACAATCTTACGAGCAGTACTTC. It codes for CSVEVWREDNQQSYEQYF.

The chain uses TRBV28 and TRBJ2-1, with D hard to call. The V and J ends lost 3 bases and 5 bases respectively, with 8 bases between them. This CDR3 is 13 amino acids long. CDR1 and CDR2 from the germline V gene are MDHEN and SYDVKM. Written as DNA, the CDR3 is TGTGCCAGCAGTTTGTTTAGGAACAATGAGCAGTTCTTC. It is translated as CASSLFRNNEQFF.